Described below is a single T cell receptor (beta chain) sequence and its context. The data belong to a study of T cell responses to AZD1222 COVID-19 vaccine. This table comes from immunoSEQ multiplex PCR, and its TCRdb copy is limited to in-frame clones, with some not included. The data hold tens of thousands of clones, with approximately 88% observed a single time. The source is an adult in good health. Sequencing was performed on peripheral blood, taken on day 0 of AZD1222 vaccination.

The CDR3 is CASSSTGDYGYTF. In nucleotides, the CDR3 is TGTGCCAGCAGCTCGACAGGGGACTATGGCTACACCTTC. The rearrangement joins TRBV5-4 to TRBJ1-2, with 8 nucleotides matching TRBD1. The V segment lost 3 bases and the J segment 3 bases; nucleotides outside the gene matches: 1. CDR3 length: 13 amino acids. Germline V gene lookup returns CDR1 SGHNT and CDR2 YYREEE (reference sequence). Full variable domain (rest looked up from reference TRBV5-4 and TRBJ1-2): ETGVTQSPTHLIKTRGQQVTLRCSSQSGHNTVSWYQQALGQGPQFIFQYYREEENGRGNFPPRFSGLQFPNYSSELNVNALELDDSALYLCASSSTGDYGYTFGSGTRLTVV.